This T cell receptor beta chain originates from a study of cytomegalovirus exposure and HLA in healthy donors. PCR was performed using 60 Vbeta and 13 Jbeta primers. Assay: immunoSEQ multiplex PCR; the TCRdb copy retains only in-frame clones and omits some. The sample carries some 170,000 clones, 77% recorded once. Input material: PBMCs. This receptor was taken from a woman in her sixties or seventies in good health and CMV-seropositive.

The CDR3 bases are TGCAGCGTAGGGGGTGATCTGGCAGCTTTCTTT. It is translated as CSVGGDLAAFF. The V and J genes are TRBV29-1 and TRBJ1-1; a possible D gene is TRBD1 (6 bases). The germline V gene encodes CDR1 SQVTM and CDR2 ANQGSEA. The V end was cut by 6 bases, the J end by 10 bases, with 15 bases between. The CDR3 is 11 amino acids.